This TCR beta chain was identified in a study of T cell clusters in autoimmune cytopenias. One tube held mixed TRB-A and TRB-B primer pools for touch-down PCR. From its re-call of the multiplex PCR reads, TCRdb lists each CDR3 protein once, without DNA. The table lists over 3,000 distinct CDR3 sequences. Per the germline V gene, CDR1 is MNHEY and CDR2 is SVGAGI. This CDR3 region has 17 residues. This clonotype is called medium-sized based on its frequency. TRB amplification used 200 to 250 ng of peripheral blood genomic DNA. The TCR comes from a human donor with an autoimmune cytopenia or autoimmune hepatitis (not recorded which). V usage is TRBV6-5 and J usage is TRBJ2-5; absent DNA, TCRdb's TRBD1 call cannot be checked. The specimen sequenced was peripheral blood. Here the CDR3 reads CASSDLGGSERQETQYF.